The clone carrying this TCR beta chain was found a few times. Antigen specificity is unknown. The ends were cut back, 4 bases at V and 6 bases at J, with 15 bases in the middle. The length of the CDR3 is 14 residues. The germline gives CDR1 SGHRS, CDR2 YFSETQ. This specimen comes from a study of cytomegalovirus exposure and HLA in healthy donors. Notes on the study in general: When a later analysis was performed, an Asian-associated ancestry cluster reportedly had fewer N-insertions than the roughly 730-donor mean. A later look showed TCR association rates differing by HLA locus, highest for DRB1 and lowest for HLA-C.

It was with 60 Vbeta and 13 Jbeta primers that the PCR ran. Profiled with immunoSEQ multiplex PCR; TCRdb holds only in-frame clones, not every one. The sample has over 75,000 clones; around three quarters are singletons. The receptor was derived from a male donor in good health and CMV-seropositive. The chain employs TRBV5-1 and TRBJ2-3, with D possibly TRBD1 on 6 matching bases. Source material: PBMCs. In DNA form, the CDR3 reads TGCGCCAGCAGCCCGGACAGTACTCCGGATACGCAGTATTTT. Encoded protein: CASSPDSTPDTQYF. Full variable domain (rest looked up from reference TRBV5-1 and TRBJ2-3): KAGVTQTPRYLIKTRGQQVTLSCSPISGHRSVSWYQQTPGQGLQFLFEYFSETQRNKGNFPGRFSGRQFSNSRSEMNVSTLELGDSALYLCASSPDSTPDTQYFGPGTRLTVL.